These 30 T cell receptor beta chains came from one sample sequenced in a study of cytomegalovirus exposure and HLA in healthy donors (dated by TCRdb to 2015 to 2018). The library relied on the immunoSEQ multiplex PCR assay. Drawn from immuneACCESS, this table holds only the in-frame rearrangements with V and J called that TCRdb kept. Clones are partly lost; checked studies trace under half to an unresolved V gene and leave the rest unexplained. The sample records 70,000 or so clones, about nine tenths of which are singletons. The top ten clonotypes cover roughly 3.1% of the sample. The sample consisted of PBMCs. The receptors originated from a man aged 18 to 30 in good health and CMV-seronegative.

The gene calls are TRBV5-4 and TRBJ2-3; TRBD2 matches at 10 bases. Germline CDR1 reads SGHNT; CDR2 reads YYREEE (reference sequence). The CDR3 has 19 amino acids. With 4 bases clipped from V and 4 bases from J, the junction kept 18 bases outside the gene matches. The CDR3 DNA reads as TGTGCCAGCAGCGGCCGGGTGTCTAGCGGGAGTCCCGTCTCAGATACGCAGTATTTT. Translating gives CASSGRVSSGSPVSDTQYF.

This clone occurred once. The rearrangement joins TRBV11-2 to TRBJ2-2, with 7 bases identical to TRBD2. This CDR3 region has 15 residues. Germline-derived CDR1 and CDR2 are SGHAT and FQNNGV. The J segment lost 4 bases and the V segment lost 2 bases, leaving 4 bases of the junction unmatched. The CDR3 loop reads CASSLLAAGTGELFF. CDR3 coding DNA: TGTGCCAGCAGCTTACTAGCGGCAGGCACCGGGGAGCTGTTTTTT.

This chain uses TRBV6-5 with TRBJ2-1; the D is unclear. Trimming pared 8 bases from V and 0 bases from J, leaving 11 bases between. This CDR3 has 14 residues. Germline loops: CDR1 MNHEY, CDR2 SVGAGI. CDR3 in amino acids: CASAVMASYNEQFF. CDR3 bases: TGTGCCAGCGCGGTAATGGCCTCCTACAATGAGCAGTTCTTC.

The V and J genes are TRBV18 and TRBJ2-3; 7 bases are shared with TRBD1. J was trimmed by 4 bases and V by 2 bases; bases with no gene match: 9. In germline, CDR1 is KGHSH, CDR2 LQKENI. The CDR3 sequence is 16 residues long. DNA for the CDR3: TGTGCCAGCTCACCAGGGGGCCCGGACAGGTCAGATACGCAGTATTTT. Its protein product is CASSPGGPDRSDTQYF.

This chain connects TRBV28 to TRBJ2-1, with a weak D call TRBD1 (5 bases). Germline assignment: CDR1 MDHEN and CDR2 SYDVKM. CDR3 length: 14 residues. Trimming removed 6 bases from V and 5 bases from J, with 14 bases in between. The CDR3: CASRTTGIHNEQFF. CDR3 sequence (DNA): TGTGCCAGCAGAACTACAGGTATTCACAATGAGCAGTTCTTC.

V gene TRBV12-5 combines with J gene TRBJ1-1; 9 nucleotides agree with TRBD1. V trimming: 3 bases; J trimming: 4 bases; junction bases outside the gene matches: 3. The germline CDR1 and CDR2 sequences are LGHNT and FRNRAP. The length of the CDR3 is 14 residues. CDR3 sequence reads: CASGLGQGSTEAFF. In DNA, the CDR3 is TGTGCTAGTGGTTTAGGACAGGGGAGCACTGAAGCTTTCTTT.

J is TRBJ1-3 and V is TRBV11-2, with D perhaps matching TRBD1 (5 bases). Germline-derived CDR1 and CDR2 are SGHAT and FQNNGV. The CDR3 contains 17 residues. Deletions cut 5 bases from V and 0 bases from J, with 17 bases between. This chain's CDR3 is CASSPLRTLHSGNTIYF. Here the CDR3 DNA reads TGTGCCAGCAGCCCCCTGAGGACATTGCACTCTGGAAACACCATATATTTT.

The J gene is TRBJ2-7, the V gene TRBV28; 9 bases agree with TRBD1. The CDR3 extends over 15 amino acids. The V gene's germline CDR1 is MDHEN and CDR2 SYDVKM. V shed 4 bases and J 6 bases; nucleotides not matched to a gene: 10. As DNA, the CDR3 is TGTGCCAGCAGTTCCCGCCCGGGACAGGGATCCGAGCAGTACTTC. Translating it yields CASSSRPGQGSEQYF.

The chain combines TRBV6-5 with TRBJ2-3; no clear D. Germline V gene lookup returns CDR1 MNHEY and CDR2 SVGAGI. Trimming removed 0 bases from V and 6 bases from J, with 13 bases in between. The CDR3 runs 15 residues. CDR3 residues: CASSYSIWPSDTQYF. CDR3 coding DNA: TGTGCCAGCAGTTACTCGATATGGCCGTCGGATACGCAGTATTTT.

The chain couples TRBV28 to TRBJ2-2; the match to TRBD2 covers 8 bases. From germline, CDR1 is MDHEN and CDR2 SYDVKM. V lost 5 bases to trimming and J lost 6 bases; unmatched junction nucleotides: 5. The length of the CDR3 is 14 residues. The CDR3 DNA is TGTGCCAGCAGTCGGGGGGGGACATCCGGGGAGCTGTTTTTT. Protein sequence: CASSRGGTSGELFF.

This chain joins TRBV10-1 and TRBJ2-1; TRBD1 aligns across 8 bases. CDR3 length equals 14 residues. CDR1 is WNHNN and CDR2 is SYGVQD in the germline V gene (reference sequence). V shed 4 bases and J 8 bases; nucleotides not matched to a gene: 7. CDR3 DNA: TGCGCCAGCAGTGGGGGACAGGCGGAGGATGAGCAGTTCTTC. It is translated as CASSGGQAEDEQFF.

The CDR3 coding sequence is TGTGCCAGCAGTCCCCTTGGGGAGGGGGTGAATGAGCAGTTCTTC. Residues: CASSPLGEGVNEQFF. The rearrangement links TRBV28 to TRBJ2-1; maybe TRBD2 (7 bases). The germline V gene has CDR1 MDHEN and CDR2 SYDVKM. Trimming removed 5 bases at V and 7 bases at J, with 18 bases between. CDR3 length: 15 residues.

V usage is TRBV7-2 and J usage is TRBJ1-1; TRBD1 might be the D (5 bases). Trimming left V 5 bases short and J 4 bases short, with 14 bases between. Germline V CDR1 and CDR2: SGHTA, FQGNSA. The CDR3 consists of 14 residues. This chain's CDR3 is CASSGRVSSTEAFF. The CDR3 DNA follows: TGTGCCAGCAGCGGCAGGGTGAGTAGCACTGAAGCTTTCTTT.

The rearrangement links TRBV6-5 to TRBJ2-7, with 8 bases lining up with TRBD2. V gave up 4 bases and J gave up 1 base; unmatched junction bases: 6. Germline V gives CDR1 MNHEY, CDR2 SVGAGI. This CDR3 has 15 residues. CDR3 in amino acids: CASSSDGGGSYEQYF. The CDR3 bases are TGTGCCAGCAGTTCTGACGGCGGGGGGTCCTACGAGCAGTACTTC.

The CDR3 loop is CAWAGQVNEQYF. CDR3 in DNA: TGTGCCTGGGCGGGACAGGTAAACGAGCAGTACTTC. The genes are TRBV30 and TRBJ2-7; TRBD1 matches at 8 bases. This CDR3 region has 12 residues. Germline-derived CDR1 and CDR2 are GTSNPN and SVGIG (reference sequence). The trim removed 5 bases at V and 5 bases at J, leaving 5 bases unmatched.

This clone showed up just once. The chain couples TRBV5-1 to TRBJ1-4; TRBD1 might be the D (5 bases). In germline, CDR1 is SGHRS, CDR2 YFSETQ. The CDR3 has 16 residues. Between the trimmed V and J ends, which lost 1 base and 0 bases, there was a span of 10 bases. CDR3 nucleotide sequence: TGCGCCAGCAGCTTGCTGGGAGGGGCAACTAATGAAAAACTGTTTTTT. Translation: CASSLLGGATNEKLFF. The complete variable domain, with remaining parts taken from reference TRBV5-1 and TRBJ1-4, reads KAGVTQTPRYLIKTRGQQVTLSCSPISGHRSVSWYQQTPGQGLQFLFEYFSETQRNKGNFPGRFSGRQFSNSRSEMNVSTLELGDSALYLCASSLLGGATNEKLFFGSGTQLSVL.

V is TRBV7-2 and J is TRBJ1-2, with TRBD1 matching over 10 bases. The CDR3 consists of 15 residues. J lost 2 bases, V lost 6 bases, and 6 bases had no gene match. Per the germline V gene, CDR1 is SGHTA and CDR2 is FQGNSA. This CDR3 reads CASSPPGQGNYGYTF. Here the CDR3 DNA reads TGTGCCAGCAGTCCCCCGGGACAGGGGAACTATGGCTACACCTTC. Full variable domain (outside the CDR3, taken from reference TRBV7-2 and TRBJ1-2): GAGVSQSPSNKVTEKGKDVELRCDPISGHTALYWYRQSLGQGLEFLIYFQGNSAPDKSGLPSDRFSAERTGGSVSTLTIQRTQQEDSAVYLCASSPPGQGNYGYTFGSGTRLTVV.

This chain links TRBV19 with TRBJ2-7; TRBD2 might be the D (6 bases). V lost 4 bases to trimming and J lost 2 bases, with 18 bases between them. The CDR3 is 16 residues long. Germline V gene data show CDR1 as LNHDA and CDR2 as SQIVND (reference sequence). For the CDR3, the DNA is TGTGCCAGTAGTAGGACTCCGGGTGGAGGGACCTACGAGCAGTACTTC. Its translation: CASSRTPGGGTYEQYF.

V is TRBV9 and J is TRBJ1-2; TRBD1 agrees at 7 bases. Unmatched junction bases numbered 2, after V lost 2 bases and J lost 1 base. Looked up from germline, CDR1 is SGDLS and CDR2 is YYNGEE. There are 14 residues in the CDR3. This CDR3 reads CASSVGQINYGYTF. The CDR3 coding sequence is TGTGCCAGCAGCGTGGGACAGATTAACTATGGCTACACCTTC.

This chain uses TRBV6-4 with TRBJ2-7; 11 bases are shared with TRBD1. V lost 5 bases to trimming and J lost 1 base; unmatched junction nucleotides: 4. Germline V lookup: CDR1 MRHNA, CDR2 SNTAGT. CDR3 length: 15 amino acids. The CDR3 region is CASSYRDRGSYEQYF. The CDR3 region has the DNA TGTGCCAGCAGTTACAGGGACAGGGGGTCCTACGAGCAGTACTTC.

The chain carries TRBV18 and TRBJ2-2; 7 bases align to TRBD1. CDR3 length: 16 residues. Losses at the gene ends were 4 bases for V and 6 bases for J; bases not matched to a gene: 11. Germline V gene data show CDR1 as KGHSH and CDR2 as LQKENI. The CDR3 nucleotides read TGTGCCAGCTCACACCGGGACAGCCATTGGGCCGGGGAGCTGTTTTTT. Translated, it gives CASSHRDSHWAGELFF.

V gene TRBV11-3 combines with J gene TRBJ2-4, with a possible D match to TRBD1 (6 bases). This CDR3 comprises 14 residues. V shed 5 bases and J shed 1 base, with 9 bases lying between them. Per the germline V gene, CDR1 is SGHNT and CDR2 is YENEEA. In DNA, the CDR3 is TGTGCCAGCAGCCAGGGGTCGGCCAAAAACATTCAGTACTTC. Translation: CASSQGSAKNIQYF.

This chain joins TRBV7-9 and TRBJ2-1; D might be TRBD1 (5 bases). This CDR3 region has 12 residues. The germline V and J ends were trimmed by 3 bases and 12 bases, with 12 bases remaining between them. The germline V gene encodes CDR1 SEHNR and CDR2 FQNEAQ (reference sequence). CDR3 nucleotide sequence: TGTGCCAGCAGCTTCCAGGGCCTGGGGCAGTTCTTC. It codes for CASSFQGLGQFF.

The V and J genes are TRBV7-8 and TRBJ2-2; D is perhaps TRBD2 (6 bases). This CDR3 comprises 14 residues. V lost 1 base and J lost 11, with 14 bases in between. Germline CDR1 and CDR2: SGHVS and FQNEAQ. The CDR3 nucleotides are TGTGCCAGCAGCTTAGGACTAGGTGGACTAGAGCTGTTTTTT. It is translated as CASSLGLGGLELFF. Full variable domain (remainder filled in from reference TRBV7-8 and TRBJ2-2): GAGVSQSPRYKVAKRGQDVALRCDPISGHVSLFWYQQALGQGPEFLTYFQNEAQLDKSGLPSDRFFAERPEGSVSTLKIQRTQQEDSAVYLCASSLGLGGLELFFGEGSRLTVL.

The chain combines TRBV15 with TRBJ2-7; 11 bases are shared with TRBD2. Germline V gene lookup returns CDR1 LNHNV and CDR2 YYDKDF (reference sequence). The J segment lost 7 bases and the V segment lost 0 bases, leaving 8 bases of the junction unmatched. This CDR3 is built from 16 residues. CDR3 sequence (DNA): TGTGCCACCAGCAGAGATCGAGGACTAGCGGGCGGTGAGCAGTACTTC. This encodes CATSRDRGLAGGEQYF.

The chain has TRBV5-4 and TRBJ2-7; 9 positions agree with TRBD1. The CDR3 totals 15 residues. Germline V gene data show CDR1 as SGHNT and CDR2 as YYREEE (reference sequence). The junction had 9 bases not matched to a gene; V was cut back by 5 bases and J by 3 bases. CDR3 protein: CASSRPGQGFYEQYF. In DNA, the CDR3 is TGTGCCAGCAGTAGGCCGGGACAGGGATTCTACGAGCAGTACTTC.

The genes are TRBV5-5 and TRBJ1-1; TRBD1 agrees at 7 bases. The CDR3 has 17 residues. The J segment lost 4 bases and the V segment lost 0 bases, leaving 12 bases of the junction unmatched. Per the germline V gene, CDR1 is SGHKS and CDR2 is YYEKEE (reference sequence). DNA for the CDR3: TGTGCCAGCAGCTTGGATCCCAACAGGGGATCTGTCACTGAAGCTTTCTTT. Translated, it gives CASSLDPNRGSVTEAFF. Full variable domain (outside the CDR3, taken from reference TRBV5-5 and TRBJ1-1): DAGVTQSPTHLIKTRGQQVTLRCSPISGHKSVSWYQQVLGQGPQFIFQYYEKEERGRGNFPDRFSARQFPNYSSELNVNALLLGDSALYLCASSLDPNRGSVTEAFFGQGTRLTVV.

CDR3 coding DNA: TGTGCCAGCAGCCTAGGGACAGGGAGGAGCAATCAGCCCCAGCATTTT. This gives the protein CASSLGTGRSNQPQHF. V gene TRBV5-6 combines with J gene TRBJ1-5, with 9 bases identical to TRBD1. Germline V CDR1 and CDR2: SGHDT, YYEEEE. The CDR3 has 16 amino acids. With 4 bases clipped from V and 1 base from J, the junction kept 6 bases outside the gene matches.

The V gene is TRBV7-9, the J gene TRBJ2-3; maybe TRBD2 (5 bases). The germline CDR1 and CDR2 sequences are SEHNR and FQNEAQ (reference sequence). The CDR3 is 15 residues long. Trimming cost V 3 bases and J 0 bases, with 10 bases left between them. DNA for the CDR3: TGTGCCAGCAGCTTCCCGGGAACTAGCACAGATACGCAGTATTTT. Its protein product is CASSFPGTSTDTQYF.

This clone was seen only a few times. The chain recombines TRBV7-2 with TRBJ2-2; 7 nucleotides match TRBD1. Germline V CDR1 and CDR2: SGHTA, FQGNSA. Trimming took 4 bases from V and 5 from J; bases not matched to a gene: 7. CDR3 length: 15 amino acids. The CDR3 loop reads CASSSRQGQTGELFF. CDR3 coding DNA: TGTGCCAGCAGCTCGAGACAGGGACAGACCGGGGAGCTGTTTTTT.